This TCR beta chain was sequenced during a study of T cell clones after liver transplantation. Looking at the study overall: Subjects received no induction therapy and standard immunosuppression until randomization at 12-24 months post-transplant. Tolerance: complete withdrawal held at least one year, liver enzymes staying within twice normal.

Unstimulated PBMCs were sorted into CD3+CD4+ and CD3+CD8+ populations. Study observations and caveats: Donor-reactive sequences fell more than third party-reactive ones, suggesting partial deletion.

Repertoires were generated with immunoSEQ multiplex PCR, while TCRdb's copy carries only in-frame clones and drops some. The sample holds roughly 100,000 clones; 84% are singletons and the top ten take around 3%. The germline V gene has CDR1 GTSNPN and CDR2 SVGIG (reference sequence). This CDR3 contains 15 residues. Losses at the gene ends were 1 base for V and 3 bases for J; bases not matched to a gene: 7. Worth noting for this clone: Its antigen is undetermined.

This clonotype was sampled from a human patient who received a liver transplant. Some T cells may arise from the graft donor. The specimen comprised CD4+ T cells from blood, sampled around 49 months after liver transplant. This rearrangement joins TRBV30 to TRBJ1-2; 8 nucleotides agree with TRBD1. CDR3 sequence reads: CAWSGQGLSHYGYTF. The DNA of the CDR3 is TGTGCCTGGAGTGGACAGGGGTTATCTCACTATGGCTACACCTTC.